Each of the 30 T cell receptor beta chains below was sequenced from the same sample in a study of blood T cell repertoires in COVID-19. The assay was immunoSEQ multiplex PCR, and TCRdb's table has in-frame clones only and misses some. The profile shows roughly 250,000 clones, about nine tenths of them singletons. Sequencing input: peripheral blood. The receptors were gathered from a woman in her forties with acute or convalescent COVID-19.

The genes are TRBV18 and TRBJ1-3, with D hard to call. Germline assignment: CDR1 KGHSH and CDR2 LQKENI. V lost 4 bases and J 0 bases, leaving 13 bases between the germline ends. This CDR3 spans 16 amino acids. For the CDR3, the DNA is TGTGCCAGCTCACATAGCGGGGAGAGCTCTGGAAACACCATATATTTT. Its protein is CASSHSGESSGNTIYF. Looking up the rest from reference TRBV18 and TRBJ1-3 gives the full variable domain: NAGVMQNPRHLVRRRGQEARLRCSPMKGHSHVYWYRQLPEEGLKFMVYLQKENIIDESGMPKERFSAEFPKEGPSILRIQQVVRGDSAAYFCASSHSGESSGNTIYFGEGSWLTVV.

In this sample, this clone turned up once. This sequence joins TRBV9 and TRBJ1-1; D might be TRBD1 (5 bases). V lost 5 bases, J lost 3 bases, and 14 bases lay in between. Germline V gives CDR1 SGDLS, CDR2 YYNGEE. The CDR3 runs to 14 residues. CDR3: CASRAVGGDTEAFF. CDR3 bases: TGTGCCAGCAGGGCCGTGGGGGGTGACACTGAAGCTTTCTTT. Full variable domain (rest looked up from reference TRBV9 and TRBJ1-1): DSGVTQTPKHLITATGQRVTLRCSPRSGDLSVYWYQQSLDQGLQFLIQYYNGEERAKGNILERFSAQQFPDLHSELNLSSLELGDSALYFCASRAVGGDTEAFFGQGTRLTVV.

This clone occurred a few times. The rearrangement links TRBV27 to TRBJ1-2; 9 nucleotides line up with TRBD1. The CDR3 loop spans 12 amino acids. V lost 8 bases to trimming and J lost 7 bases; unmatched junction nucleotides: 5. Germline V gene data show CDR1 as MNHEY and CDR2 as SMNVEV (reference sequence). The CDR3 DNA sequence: TGTGCCAGCGGACAGGGGAATCGTGGCTACACCTTC. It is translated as CASGQGNRGYTF.

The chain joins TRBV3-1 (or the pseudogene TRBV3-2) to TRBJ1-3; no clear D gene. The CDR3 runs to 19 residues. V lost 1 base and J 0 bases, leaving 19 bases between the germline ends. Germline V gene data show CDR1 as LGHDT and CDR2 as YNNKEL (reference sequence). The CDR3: CASSQAREGLTSSGNTIYF. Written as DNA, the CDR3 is TGTGCCAGCAGCCAAGCCCGGGAGGGCTTAACTAGCTCTGGAAACACCATATATTTT.

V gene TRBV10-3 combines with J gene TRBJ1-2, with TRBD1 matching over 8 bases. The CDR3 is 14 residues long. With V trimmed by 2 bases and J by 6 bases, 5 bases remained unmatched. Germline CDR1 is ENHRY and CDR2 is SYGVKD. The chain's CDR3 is CAISETGGSNGYTF. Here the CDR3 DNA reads TGTGCCATCAGTGAGACAGGGGGGTCCAATGGCTACACCTTC.

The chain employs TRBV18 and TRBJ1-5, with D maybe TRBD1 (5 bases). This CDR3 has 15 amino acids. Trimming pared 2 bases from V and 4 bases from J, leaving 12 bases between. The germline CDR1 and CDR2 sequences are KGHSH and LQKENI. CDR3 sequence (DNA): TGTGCCAGCTCACCATGGGTTGGGGGGAATCAGCCCCAGCATTTT. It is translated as CASSPWVGGNQPQHF.

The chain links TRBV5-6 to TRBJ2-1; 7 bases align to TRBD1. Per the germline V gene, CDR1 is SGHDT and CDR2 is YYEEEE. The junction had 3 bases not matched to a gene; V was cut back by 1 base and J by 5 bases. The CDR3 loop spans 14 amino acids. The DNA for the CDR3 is TGTGCCAGCAGCTTGACCAGGGGGAACAATGAGCAGTTCTTC. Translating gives CASSLTRGNNEQFF.

The CDR3 spells CASSLMGAHTEAFF. The DNA of the CDR3 is TGTGCCAGCAGCTTGATGGGGGCTCACACTGAAGCTTTCTTT. The V gene is TRBV5-4, the J gene TRBJ1-1; a possible D gene is TRBD1 (6 bases). Germline V gene sequence: CDR1 SGHNT, CDR2 YYREEE (reference sequence). The CDR3 is made up of 14 amino acids. V lost 1 base and J 3 bases, leaving 10 bases between the germline ends.

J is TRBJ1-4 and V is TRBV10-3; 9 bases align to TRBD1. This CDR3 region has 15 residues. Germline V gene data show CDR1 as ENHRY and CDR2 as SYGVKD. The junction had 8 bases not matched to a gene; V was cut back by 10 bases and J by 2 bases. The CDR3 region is CATTVGQGTNEKLFF. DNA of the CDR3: TGTGCCACGACAGTAGGACAGGGGACTAATGAAAAACTGTTTTTT.

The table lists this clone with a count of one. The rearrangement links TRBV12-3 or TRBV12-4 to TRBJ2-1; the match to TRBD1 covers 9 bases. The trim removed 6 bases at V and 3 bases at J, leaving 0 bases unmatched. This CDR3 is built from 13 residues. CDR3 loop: CASRGQGYNEQFF. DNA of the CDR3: TGTGCCAGCAGGGGACAGGGCTACAATGAGCAGTTCTTC.

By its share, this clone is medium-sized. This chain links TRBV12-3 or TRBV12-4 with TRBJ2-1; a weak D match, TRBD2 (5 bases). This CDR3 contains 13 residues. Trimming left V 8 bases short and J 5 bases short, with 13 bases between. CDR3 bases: TGTGCCAGCGCGCCCGGGATAAACAATGAGCAGTTCTTC. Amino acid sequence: CASAPGINNEQFF.

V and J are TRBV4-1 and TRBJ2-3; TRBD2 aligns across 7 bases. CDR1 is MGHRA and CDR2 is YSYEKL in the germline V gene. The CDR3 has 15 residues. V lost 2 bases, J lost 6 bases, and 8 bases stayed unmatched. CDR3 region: CASSQPLAETDTQYF. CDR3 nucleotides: TGCGCCAGCAGCCAACCCCTAGCGGAAACGGATACGCAGTATTTT.

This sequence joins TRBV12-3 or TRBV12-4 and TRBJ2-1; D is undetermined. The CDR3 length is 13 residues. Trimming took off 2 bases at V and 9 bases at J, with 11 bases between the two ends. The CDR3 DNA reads TGTGCCAGCAGTTTATTCAGCAGAGGTGAGCAGTTCTTC. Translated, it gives CASSLFSRGEQFF.

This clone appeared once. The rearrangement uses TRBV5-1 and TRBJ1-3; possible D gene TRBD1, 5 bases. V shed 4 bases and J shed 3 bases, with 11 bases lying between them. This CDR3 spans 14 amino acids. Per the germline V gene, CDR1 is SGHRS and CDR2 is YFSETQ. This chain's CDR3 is CASSPTGDGNTIYF. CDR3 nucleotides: TGCGCCAGCAGCCCCACGGGGGATGGAAACACCATATATTTT.

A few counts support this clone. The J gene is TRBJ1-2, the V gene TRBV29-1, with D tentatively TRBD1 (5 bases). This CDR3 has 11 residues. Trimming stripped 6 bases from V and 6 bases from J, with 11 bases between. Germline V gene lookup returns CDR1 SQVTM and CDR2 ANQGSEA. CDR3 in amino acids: CSVGGGHGYTF. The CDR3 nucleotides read TGCAGCGTCGGGGGGGGACATGGCTACACCTTC.

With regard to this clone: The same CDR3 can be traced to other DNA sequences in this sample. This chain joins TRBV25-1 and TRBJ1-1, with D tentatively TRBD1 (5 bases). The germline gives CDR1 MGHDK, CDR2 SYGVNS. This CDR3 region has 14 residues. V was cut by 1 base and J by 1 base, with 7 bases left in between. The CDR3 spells CASSELGGNTEAFF. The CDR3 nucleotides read TGTGCCAGCAGTGAATTGGGGGGGAACACTGAAGCTTTCTTT.

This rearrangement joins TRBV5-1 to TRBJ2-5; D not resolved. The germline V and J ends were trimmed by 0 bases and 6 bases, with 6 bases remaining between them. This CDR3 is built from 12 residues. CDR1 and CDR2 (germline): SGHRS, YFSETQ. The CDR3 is CASSLDHQTQYF. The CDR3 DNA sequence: TGCGCCAGCAGCTTGGATCATCAGACCCAGTACTTC.

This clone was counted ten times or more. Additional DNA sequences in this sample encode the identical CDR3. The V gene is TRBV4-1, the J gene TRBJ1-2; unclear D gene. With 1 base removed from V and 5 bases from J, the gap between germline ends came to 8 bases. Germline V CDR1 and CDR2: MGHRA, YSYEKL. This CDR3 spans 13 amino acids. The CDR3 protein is CASSQGPGYGYTF. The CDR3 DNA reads TGCGCCAGCAGCCAAGGCCCCGGTTATGGCTACACCTTC.

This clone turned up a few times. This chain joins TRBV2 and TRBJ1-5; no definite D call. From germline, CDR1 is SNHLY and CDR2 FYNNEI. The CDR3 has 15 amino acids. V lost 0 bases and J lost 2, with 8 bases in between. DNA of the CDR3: TGTGCCAGCAGTGAAGCAGCGATCGGCAATCAGCCCCAGCATTTT. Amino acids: CASSEAAIGNQPQHF.

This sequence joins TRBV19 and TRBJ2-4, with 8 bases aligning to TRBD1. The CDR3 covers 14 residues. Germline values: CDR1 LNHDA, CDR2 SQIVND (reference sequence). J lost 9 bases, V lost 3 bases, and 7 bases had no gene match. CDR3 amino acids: CASSIGTGYLIQYF. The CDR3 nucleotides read TGTGCCAGTAGTATCGGGACAGGTTACCTCATTCAGTACTTC.

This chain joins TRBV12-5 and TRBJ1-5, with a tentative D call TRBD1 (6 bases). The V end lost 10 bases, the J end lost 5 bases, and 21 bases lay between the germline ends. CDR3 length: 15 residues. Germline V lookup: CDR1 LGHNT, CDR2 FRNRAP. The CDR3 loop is CATSPGEGVHQPQHF. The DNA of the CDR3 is TGTGCTACCTCCCCGGGGGAGGGGGTACATCAGCCCCAGCATTTT.

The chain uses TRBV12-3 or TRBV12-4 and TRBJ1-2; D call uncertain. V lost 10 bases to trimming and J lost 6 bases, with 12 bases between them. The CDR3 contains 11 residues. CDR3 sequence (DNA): TGTGCCAACCTAGAGACGAATGGCTACACCTTC. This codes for CANLETNGYTF.

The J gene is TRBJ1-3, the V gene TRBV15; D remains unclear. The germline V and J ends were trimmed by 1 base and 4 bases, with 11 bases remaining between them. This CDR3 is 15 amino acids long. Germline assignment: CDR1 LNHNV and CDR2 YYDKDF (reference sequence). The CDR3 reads CATSRGVSSGNTIYF. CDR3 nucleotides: TGTGCCACCAGCAGAGGTGTTAGTTCCGGAAACACCATATATTTT. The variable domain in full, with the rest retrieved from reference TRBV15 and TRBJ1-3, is DAMVIQNPRYQVTQFGKPVTLSCSQTLNHNVMYWYQQKSSQAPKLLFHYYDKDFNNEADTPDNFQSRRPNTSFCFLDIRSPGLGDTAMYLCATSRGVSSGNTIYFGEGSWLTVV.

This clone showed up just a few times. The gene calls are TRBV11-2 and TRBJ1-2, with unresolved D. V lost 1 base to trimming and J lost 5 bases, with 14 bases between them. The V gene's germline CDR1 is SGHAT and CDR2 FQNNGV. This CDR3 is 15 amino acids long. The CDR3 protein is CASSLGTPTGYGYTF. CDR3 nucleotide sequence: TGTGCCAGCAGCTTAGGTACACCAACGGGTTATGGCTACACCTTC.

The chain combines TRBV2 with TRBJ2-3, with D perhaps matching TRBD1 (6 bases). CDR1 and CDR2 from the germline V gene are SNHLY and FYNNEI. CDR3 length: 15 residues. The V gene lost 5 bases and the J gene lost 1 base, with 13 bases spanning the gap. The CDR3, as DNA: TGTGCCAGCAGTACGCAGGGGAAAGGCACAGATACGCAGTATTTT. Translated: CASSTQGKGTDTQYF.

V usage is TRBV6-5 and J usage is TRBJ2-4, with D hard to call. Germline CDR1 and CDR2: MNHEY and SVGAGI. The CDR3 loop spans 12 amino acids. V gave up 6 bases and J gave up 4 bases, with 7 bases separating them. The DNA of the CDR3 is TGTGCCAGCAGAATTGAGAAAAACATTCAGTACTTC. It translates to CASRIEKNIQYF.

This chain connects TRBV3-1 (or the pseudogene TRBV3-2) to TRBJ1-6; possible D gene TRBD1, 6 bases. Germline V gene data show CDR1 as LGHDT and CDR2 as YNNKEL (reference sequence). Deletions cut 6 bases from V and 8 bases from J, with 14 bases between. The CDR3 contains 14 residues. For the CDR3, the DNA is TGTGCCAGCAGGATGTGGACAGCTGATTCACCCCTCCACTTT. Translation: CASRMWTADSPLHF.

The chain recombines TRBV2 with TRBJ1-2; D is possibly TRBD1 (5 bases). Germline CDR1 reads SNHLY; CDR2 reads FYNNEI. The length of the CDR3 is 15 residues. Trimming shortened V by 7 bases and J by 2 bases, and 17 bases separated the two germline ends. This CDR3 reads CASTASQGANYGYTF. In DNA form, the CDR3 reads TGTGCCAGCACAGCATCCCAGGGCGCGAACTATGGCTACACCTTC.

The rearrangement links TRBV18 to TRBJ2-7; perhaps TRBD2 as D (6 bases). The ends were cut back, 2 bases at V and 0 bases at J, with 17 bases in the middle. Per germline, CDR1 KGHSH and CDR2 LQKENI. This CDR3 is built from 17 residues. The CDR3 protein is CASSPDSLATSSYEQYV. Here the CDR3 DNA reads TGTGCCAGCTCACCAGACAGTCTAGCGACGAGCTCCTACGAGCAGTACGTC.

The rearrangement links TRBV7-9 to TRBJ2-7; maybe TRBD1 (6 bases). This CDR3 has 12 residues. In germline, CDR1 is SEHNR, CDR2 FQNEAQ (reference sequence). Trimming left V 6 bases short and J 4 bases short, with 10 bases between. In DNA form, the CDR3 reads TGTGCCAGCAGTCATACAGGGTACGAGCAGTACGTC. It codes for CASSHTGYEQYV.